This TCR beta chain originates from a study of shared clonotypes between healthy human individuals. General study points: Blood alone was sampled, and tissue repertoires likely differ.

As originally analysed: Junction-only immunoSEQ sequences carried no quality scores, so filtering differed. Assay: immunoSEQ multiplex PCR; the TCRdb copy retains only in-frame clones and omits some. D and trimming come from the DNA, and the V and J calls and clone size come from that table. This table holds about 470,000 clones, around 79% found once. Trimming stripped 0 bases from V and 6 bases from J, with 9 bases between. Germline assignment: CDR1 LGHNA and CDR2 YNFKEQ. The CDR3 consists of 14 residues. This clone appeared a few times. Its specificity is unknown. This clonotype was sampled from a woman aged 40 to 49 in good health. Some clones in this sample may be carry-over from other donors' samples. The V gene is TRBV4-2, the J gene TRBJ2-1; D might be TRBD2 (5 bases). Sequencing was done on a sample of PBMCs. CDR3 DNA: TGTGCCAGCAGCCAAGATGTTCTAGCCAATGAGCAGTTCTTC. This translates into CASSQDVLANEQFF.